This T cell receptor beta chain appears in the sequencing data of a study of blood T cell repertoires in COVID-19. Study-level information: Specimens from acute and convalescent COVID-19 originated in the United States, Italy and Spain.

Per the study methods: How many nucleated cells were present was estimated from reference gene primer amplification. Only in-frame clones appear in the TCRdb table, and some are missing; sequencing was by immunoSEQ multiplex PCR. V, J and clone size are taken as reported in that table, and D and trimming were inferred from the DNA itself. The sample yields roughly 250,000 clones, 87% seen once. The ends were cut back, 0 bases at V and 4 bases at J, with 12 bases in the middle. Germline V gives CDR1 SGHRS, CDR2 YFSETQ. CDR3 length: 15 amino acids. This receptor was taken from a man aged 55 to 70 who had recovered from COVID-19. The chain carries TRBV5-1 and TRBJ2-3; tentatively, D is TRBD1 (5 bases). Sequenced input: peripheral blood. CDR3 amino acids: CASSLVFRVADTQYF. The DNA for the CDR3 is TGCGCCAGCAGCTTGGTGTTCAGGGTAGCAGATACGCAGTATTTT. The full variable domain, completed using reference TRBV5-1 and TRBJ2-3, is KAGVTQTPRYLIKTRGQQVTLSCSPISGHRSVSWYQQTPGQGLQFLFEYFSETQRNKGNFPGRFSGRQFSNSRSEMNVSTLELGDSALYLCASSLVFRVADTQYFGPGTRLTVL.